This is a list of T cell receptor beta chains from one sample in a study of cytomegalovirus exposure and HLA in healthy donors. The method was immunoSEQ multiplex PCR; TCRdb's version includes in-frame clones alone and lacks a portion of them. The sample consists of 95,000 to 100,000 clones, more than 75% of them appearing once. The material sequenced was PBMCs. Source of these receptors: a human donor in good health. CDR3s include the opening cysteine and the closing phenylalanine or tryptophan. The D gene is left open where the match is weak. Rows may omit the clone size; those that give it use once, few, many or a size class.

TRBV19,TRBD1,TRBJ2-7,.,CASSIITGQGYEQYF,TGTGCCAGTAGTATTATTACGGGACAGGGGTACGAGCAGTACTTC
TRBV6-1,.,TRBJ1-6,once,CASSEAAIQLGGARHSPLHF,TGTGCCAGCAGTGAAGCCGCAATCCAGTTGGGGGGGGCCCGACATTCACCCCTCCACTTT
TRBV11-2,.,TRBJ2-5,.,CASHRGGGETQYF,TGTGCCAGCCACAGGGGAGGCGGGGAGACCCAGTACTTC
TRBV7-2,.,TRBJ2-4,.,CASSLRDSKNIQYF,TGTGCCAGCAGCCTCCGGGATAGCAAAAACATTCAGTACTTC
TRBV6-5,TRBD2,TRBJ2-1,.,CASSYSHRTSVDEQFF,TGTGCCAGCAGTTACTCTCATCGGACTAGCGTCGATGAGCAGTTCTTC
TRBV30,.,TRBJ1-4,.,CARGTNEKLFF,TGTGCCCGGGGGACGAATGAAAAACTGTTTTTT
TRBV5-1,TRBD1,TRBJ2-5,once,CASTAGGFGETQYF,TGCGCCAGCACTGCAGGGGGCTTCGGGGAGACCCAGTACTTC
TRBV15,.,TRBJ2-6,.,CATSRGDRSSGANVLTF,TGTGCCACCAGCAGGGGCGACAGAAGCTCTGGGGCCAACGTCCTGACTTTC
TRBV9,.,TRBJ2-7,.,CASSVGGPEQYF,TGTGCCAGCAGCGTAGGGGGGCCCGAGCAGTACTTC
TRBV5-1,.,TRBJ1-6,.,CASSLVTLGLAPLHF,TGCGCCAGCAGCTTGGTCACCCTGGGGCTCGCACCCCTCCACTTT
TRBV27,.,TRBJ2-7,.,CASSSVLSAPGSYEQYF,TGTGCCAGCAGCTCCGTCCTTTCCGCCCCGGGCTCCTACGAGCAGTACTTC
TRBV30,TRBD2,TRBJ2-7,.,CAWSVGAGAYEQYF,TGTGCCTGGAGTGTCGGAGCGGGAGCCTACGAGCAGTACTTC
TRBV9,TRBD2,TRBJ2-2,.,CASSFSRIAGNTGELFF,TGTGCCAGCAGCTTTAGTCGGATAGCGGGAAATACCGGGGAGCTGTTTTTT
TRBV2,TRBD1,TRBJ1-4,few,CASGDRGFNEKLFF,TGTGCCAGCGGAGACAGGGGTTTTAATGAAAAACTGTTTTTT
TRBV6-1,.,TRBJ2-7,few,CASTMTGSYEQYF,TGTGCCAGCACTATGACTGGCTCCTACGAGCAGTACTTC
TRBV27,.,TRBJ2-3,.,CASSLGLSSTDTQYF,TGTGCCAGCAGCCTGGGACTCTCTAGCACAGATACGCAGTATTTT